The 32 T cell receptor beta chains given below trace back to one sample, sequenced in a study of cytotoxic CD8 clonotypes in ibrutinib-treated CLL. Only in-frame clones appear in the TCRdb table, and some are missing; sequencing was by immunoSEQ multiplex PCR. The sample lists 53,000 or so clones, roughly 54% occurring once. Sequenced here: PBMCs, sampled at disease progression, from a patient treated with ibrutinib. The source of these receptors is a human donor with chronic lymphocytic leukemia.

The gene calls are TRBV6-6 and TRBJ1-1; 10 bases fit TRBD1. V trimming: 7 bases; J trimming: 6 bases; junction bases outside the gene matches: 8. The CDR3 length is 14 residues. Germline V CDR1 and CDR2: MNHNY, SVGAGI (reference sequence). The CDR3 DNA reads as TGTGCCAGCAACAAAAGGGACAGGGGAGCTGAAGCTTTCTTT. The encoded protein is CASNKRDRGAEAFF.

The sample holds many counts of this clone. The chain combines TRBV2 with TRBJ1-5, with D perhaps matching TRBD1 (6 bases). The CDR3 is 12 residues long. Germline V gene data show CDR1 as SNHLY and CDR2 as FYNNEI. CDR3 sequence: CGGGSRNQPQHF. Written as DNA, the CDR3 is TGTGGGGGGGGCTCGCGCAATCAGCCCCAGCATTTT.

The genes are TRBV5-1 and TRBJ2-3; TRBD2 matches at 8 bases. The trim removed 4 bases at V and 5 bases at J, leaving 9 bases unmatched. CDR1 is SGHRS and CDR2 is YFSETQ in the germline V gene. The CDR3 contains 15 residues. CDR3 nucleotide sequence: TGCGCCAGCAGCCCAAGCGGGGGACCTGGAGATACGCAGTATTTT. It yields the protein CASSPSGGPGDTQYF.

The rearrangement links TRBV15 to TRBJ2-1, with 11 bases fitting TRBD2. In germline, CDR1 is LNHNV, CDR2 YYDKDF (reference sequence). There are 16 residues in the CDR3. Trimming cost V 1 base and J 3 bases; bases outside gene matches: 2. CDR3 region: CATSRGGTSGYNEQFF. CDR3 DNA: TGTGCCACCAGCAGAGGTGGGACTAGCGGCTACAATGAGCAGTTCTTC. The whole variable domain, remainder taken from reference TRBV15 and TRBJ2-1, is DAMVIQNPRYQVTQFGKPVTLSCSQTLNHNVMYWYQQKSSQAPKLLFHYYDKDFNNEADTPDNFQSRRPNTSFCFLDIRSPGLGDTAMYLCATSRGGTSGYNEQFFGPGTRLTVL.

This clone was detected only a few times. The rearrangement joins TRBV29-1 to TRBJ1-3, with D possibly matching TRBD1 (5 bases). The CDR3 runs to 16 residues. Trimming removed 7 bases at V and 0 bases at J, with 19 bases between. From germline, CDR1 is SQVTM and CDR2 ANQGSEA. DNA of the CDR3: TGCAGCGCCCGAACGAATGGCAGGGACTCTGGAAACACCATATATTTT. Protein product: CSARTNGRDSGNTIYF.

The chain couples TRBV6-9 to TRBJ2-1, with D maybe TRBD2 (5 bases). From germline, CDR1 is MNHGY and CDR2 SVAAGI. V gave up 4 bases and J gave up 0 bases, with 22 bases separating them. The CDR3 is made up of 19 amino acids. The CDR3 reads CASSCLCSNPGSSYNEQFF. CDR3 nucleotide sequence: TGTGCCAGCAGTTGTCTCTGTAGCAACCCTGGGAGCTCCTACAATGAGCAGTTCTTC.

V is TRBV9 and J is TRBJ1-3; D unclear. V was trimmed by 0 bases and J by 3 bases, leaving 7 bases between them. CDR3 length equals 14 residues. Per germline, CDR1 SGDLS and CDR2 YYNGEE. The DNA of the CDR3 is TGTGCCAGCAGCGTAGGGGTTTATGGAAACACCATATATTTT. Its protein product is CASSVGVYGNTIYF.

This clone was picked up a small number of times. V gene TRBV4-1 combines with J gene TRBJ2-7, with 13 bases that match TRBD2. CDR3 length: 17 amino acids. The ends lost 4 bases at V and 7 bases at J; junction bases unmatched: 13. Looked up from germline, CDR1 is MGHRA and CDR2 is YSYEKL. In DNA form, the CDR3 reads TGCGCCAGCAGCCTTCGGACTAGCGGGAGTGGGGCGGGGGAGCAGTACTTC. Its protein is CASSLRTSGSGAGEQYF.

V is TRBV28 and J is TRBJ2-1; 11 nucleotides agree with TRBD2. The CDR3 has 16 amino acids. From germline, CDR1 is MDHEN and CDR2 SYDVKM. Losses at the gene ends were 3 bases for V and 7 bases for J; bases not matched to a gene: 8. CDR3 DNA sequence: TGTGCCAGCAGTTTGAAGTCCCGGACTAGCGGGAATGAGCAGTTCTTC. The encoded protein is CASSLKSRTSGNEQFF. Full variable domain (rest looked up from reference TRBV28 and TRBJ2-1): DVKVTQSSRYLVKRTGEKVFLECVQDMDHENMFWYRQDPGLGLRLIYFSYDVKMKEKGDIPEGYSVSREKKERFSLILESASTNQTSMYLCASSLKSRTSGNEQFFGPGTRLTVL.

This chain connects TRBV4-1 to TRBJ2-2; 9 bases agree with TRBD2. The CDR3 totals 18 residues. The V and J ends lost 6 bases and 1 base, in that order; junction bases with no gene match: 12. The germline V gene has CDR1 MGHRA and CDR2 YSYEKL. CDR3 bases: TGCGCCAGCAGTCCTCAGACTAGCGGAGGACGGAACACCGGGGAGCTGTTTTTT. Its translation is CASSPQTSGGRNTGELFF.

This chain joins TRBV7-9 and TRBJ1-2; TRBD1 might be the D (6 bases). From germline, CDR1 is SEHNR and CDR2 FQNEAQ (reference sequence). V shed 1 base and J shed 2 bases, with 17 bases lying between them. This CDR3 is 17 amino acids long. The CDR3 DNA follows: TGTGCCAGCAGCTTAGGGCAACGAGGACAGAACAACTATGGCTACACCTTC. Its protein is CASSLGQRGQNNYGYTF.

The V call is TRBV30, the J call TRBJ2-1, with TRBD2 identical over 10 bases. Trimming removed 1 base from V and 7 bases from J; junction bases left unmatched: 7. The CDR3 spans 15 residues. Germline CDR1 and CDR2: GTSNPN and SVGIG (reference sequence). The CDR3 DNA reads as TGTGCCTGGAGTGGGGCAAGCGGGAGGGCAAATGAGCAGTTCTTC. As protein: CAWSGASGRANEQFF.

The V call is TRBV9, the J call TRBJ2-7; D is unclear. CDR3 length equals 15 residues. V dropped 1 base and J dropped 3 bases, with 14 bases sitting between them. CDR1 and CDR2 from the germline V gene are SGDLS and YYNGEE. As DNA, the CDR3 is TGTGCCAGCAGCGTAAGCCGTGTGTTCGGCTACGAGCAGTACTTC. It codes for CASSVSRVFGYEQYF. The full variable domain, completed using reference TRBV9 and TRBJ2-7, is DSGVTQTPKHLITATGQRVTLRCSPRSGDLSVYWYQQSLDQGLQFLIQYYNGEERAKGNILERFSAQQFPDLHSELNLSSLELGDSALYFCASSVSRVFGYEQYFGPGTRLTVT.

The chain combines TRBV28 with TRBJ2-7, with a weak D call TRBD1 (6 bases). The length of the CDR3 is 13 residues. V lost 5 bases to trimming and J lost 2 bases, with 10 bases between them. Germline V CDR1 and CDR2: MDHEN, SYDVKM. CDR3 sequence: CASSPGTTYEQYF. CDR3 in DNA: TGTGCCAGCAGTCCCGGGACAACCTACGAGCAGTACTTC.

V is TRBV6-5 and J is TRBJ2-7; 11 nucleotides line up with TRBD1. The CDR3 has 14 residues. Per germline, CDR1 MNHEY and CDR2 SVGAGI. J lost 6 bases, V lost 1 base, and 2 bases had no gene match. DNA for the CDR3: TGTGCCAGCAGTTACTGGGACAGGGGGGGCGAGCAGTACTTC. Translating gives CASSYWDRGGEQYF.

The chain links TRBV15 to TRBJ2-7; D is uncertain. Trimming pared 0 bases from V and 0 bases from J, leaving 9 bases between. This CDR3 is built from 15 residues. Germline-derived CDR1 and CDR2 are LNHNV and YYDKDF (reference sequence). In nucleotides, the CDR3 is TGTGCCACCAGCAGAGACTTCTTGGACTCCTACGAGCAGTACTTC. Amino acid sequence: CATSRDFLDSYEQYF.

This chain joins TRBV11-2 and TRBJ1-2, with D uncertain. This CDR3 spans 15 amino acids. The germline V gene has CDR1 SGHAT and CDR2 FQNNGV. Trimming pared 1 base from V and 0 bases from J, leaving 9 bases between. The CDR3 loop is CASSLVESANYGYTF. CDR3 nucleotide sequence: TGTGCCAGCAGCTTAGTAGAGTCAGCTAACTATGGCTACACCTTC. The full variable domain, its missing parts supplied by reference TRBV11-2 and TRBJ1-2, is EAGVAQSPRYKIIEKRQSVAFWCNPISGHATLYWYQQILGQGPKLLIQFQNNGVVDDSQLPKDRFSAERLKGVDSTLKIQPAKLEDSAVYLCASSLVESANYGYTFGSGTRLTVV.

The rearrangement uses TRBV5-6 and TRBJ2-3; a possible D gene is TRBD1 (6 bases). This CDR3 has 16 residues. Germline CDR1 and CDR2: SGHDT and YYEEEE. V lost 6 bases to trimming and J lost 0 bases, with 17 bases between them. In DNA, the CDR3 is TGTGCCAGCACCTGGGGTTGGACAGCTAGCACAGATACGCAGTATTTT. It is translated as CASTWGWTASTDTQYF.

The chain employs TRBV2 and TRBJ2-7, with 7 bases aligning to TRBD1. J was trimmed by 2 bases and V by 0 bases; bases with no gene match: 1. Germline CDR1 SNHLY, CDR2 FYNNEI. The CDR3 has 14 amino acids. For the CDR3, the DNA is TGTGCCAGCAGTGAAGCTGGGACAGCCTACGAGCAGTACTTC. This translates into CASSEAGTAYEQYF.

This clone showed up many times. The J gene is TRBJ1-6, the V gene TRBV18, with TRBD1 identical over 8 bases. In germline, CDR1 is KGHSH, CDR2 LQKENI. The CDR3 consists of 15 residues. V lost 6 bases to trimming and J lost 7 bases; unmatched junction nucleotides: 8. The CDR3 is CASSPDRVGNSPLHF. The CDR3 bases are TGTGCCAGCTCTCCGGACAGGGTTGGCAATTCACCCCTCCACTTT.

This clone was counted only a few times. This chain joins TRBV14 and TRBJ1-6; 7 bases are shared with TRBD1. J was trimmed by 7 bases and V by 4 bases; bases with no gene match: 7. Germline V gene lookup returns CDR1 SGHDN and CDR2 FVKESK. The CDR3 extends over 15 amino acids. CDR3 residues: CASSPWTGSNSPLHF. In DNA form, the CDR3 reads TGTGCCAGCAGCCCCTGGACAGGATCAAATTCACCCCTCCACTTT.

The chain employs TRBV5-1 and TRBJ2-6; 7 bases fit TRBD1. Germline V lookup: CDR1 SGHRS, CDR2 YFSETQ. This CDR3 contains 16 residues. V trimming: 0 bases; J trimming: 1 base; junction bases outside the gene matches: 1. CDR3 amino acids: CASSLDRGSGANVLTF. For the CDR3, the DNA is TGCGCCAGCAGCTTGGACAGGGGATCTGGGGCCAACGTCCTGACTTTC.

The chain recombines TRBV25-1 with TRBJ2-2; D is unclear. The V gene's germline CDR1 is MGHDK and CDR2 SYGVNS. Trimming removed 8 bases at V and 4 bases at J, with 5 bases between. The CDR3 consists of 11 residues. The CDR3 is CASYGTGELFF. CDR3 sequence (DNA): TGTGCCAGCTACGGCACCGGGGAGCTGTTTTTT.

This clone turned up a few times. The CDR3 nucleotides are TGTGCCAGCAGTTCGACAGGGTACCACGAGCAGTACTTC. This codes for CASSSTGYHEQYF. The gene calls are TRBV6-5 and TRBJ2-7, with 7 nucleotides matching TRBD1. The CDR3 extends over 13 amino acids. The V gene's germline CDR1 is MNHEY and CDR2 SVGAGI. V lost 4 bases and J lost 5; bases outside the gene matches: 5.

The DNA of the CDR3 is TGTGCCAGCAGTCCTCGTGGTCACTACGAGCAGTACTTC. Its translation: CASSPRGHYEQYF. V usage is TRBV6-5 and J usage is TRBJ2-7; D remains unclear. The CDR3 runs to 13 residues. Germline V gene data show CDR1 as MNHEY and CDR2 as SVGAGI. V lost 5 bases to trimming and J lost 3 bases, with 11 bases between them.

This chain uses TRBV4-2 with TRBJ2-7; tentative D call: TRBD2 (6 bases). The CDR3 covers 16 residues. Per the germline V gene, CDR1 is LGHNA and CDR2 is YNFKEQ. The germline V and J ends were trimmed by 2 bases and 2 bases, with 16 bases remaining between them. The CDR3 sequence: CASSQRTSPFAYEQYF. In DNA form, the CDR3 reads TGTGCCAGCAGCCAACGTACTAGCCCGTTTGCCTACGAGCAGTACTTC.

This clone is a singleton in its sample. The V and J genes are TRBV6-4 and TRBJ2-6; weak D call: TRBD2 (5 bases). The CDR3 has 18 amino acids. V lost 0 bases and J 0 bases, leaving 12 bases between the germline ends. Germline loops: CDR1 MRHNA, CDR2 SNTAGT. This CDR3 reads CASSDSAYSGSGANVLTF. In DNA, the CDR3 is TGTGCCAGCAGTGACTCGGCGTACAGCGGCTCTGGGGCCAACGTCCTGACTTTC.

The V and J genes are TRBV7-2 and TRBJ1-5, with 7 bases that match TRBD1. Germline V gene lookup returns CDR1 SGHTA and CDR2 FQGNSA. V trimming: 5 bases; J trimming: 3 bases; junction bases outside the gene matches: 7. The CDR3 consists of 15 residues. The CDR3 reads CASSPEGQFNQPQHF. CDR3 coding DNA: TGTGCCAGCAGCCCAGAGGGACAGTTCAATCAGCCCCAGCATTTT.

This clone was picked up a small number of times. CDR3 in DNA: TGTGCCAGCAGCTTAGGCCCAGGGGGTAAAAACACCATATATTTT. This codes for CASSLGPGGKNTIYF. V gene TRBV7-2 combines with J gene TRBJ1-3, with 7 bases fitting TRBD1. This CDR3 has 15 amino acids. Germline V gene data show CDR1 as SGHTA and CDR2 as FQGNSA. V shed 1 base, J shed 6 bases, and the junction held 6 bases outside the gene matches.

The rearrangement uses TRBV2 and TRBJ2-7; TRBD1 matches at 8 bases. Unmatched junction bases numbered 7, after V lost 6 bases and J lost 3 bases. CDR1 and CDR2 from the germline V gene are SNHLY and FYNNEI. CDR3 length: 14 residues. CDR3 in DNA: TGTGCCAGCAGCGTACAGGGGGTCATCTACGAGCAGTACTTC. This encodes CASSVQGVIYEQYF. Supplemented by reference TRBV2 and TRBJ2-7, the full variable domain reads EPEVTQTPSHQVTQMGQEVILRCVPISNHLYFYWYRQILGQKVEFLVSFYNNEISEKSEIFDDQFSVERPDGSNFTLKIRSTKLEDSAMYFCASSVQGVIYEQYFGPGTRLTVT.

This chain connects TRBV6-1 to TRBJ1-2; weak D call: TRBD1 (5 bases). Germline V gene lookup returns CDR1 MNHNS and CDR2 SASEGT. The CDR3 consists of 14 residues. V lost 6 bases and J 4 bases, leaving 15 bases between the germline ends. DNA of the CDR3: TGTGCCAGCAGGGGGGTCCCCACAAGCTATGGCTACACCTTC. Protein product: CASRGVPTSYGYTF.

The chain joins TRBV30 to TRBJ2-1; a possible D gene is TRBD2 (5 bases). Per the germline V gene, CDR1 is GTSNPN and CDR2 is SVGIG (reference sequence). The CDR3 has 16 amino acids. The V end lost 2 bases, the J end lost 4 bases, and 18 bases lay between the germline ends. CDR3: CAWSPAGVPLYNEQFF. The CDR3 DNA follows: TGTGCCTGGAGTCCCGCCGGGGTGCCCCTATACAATGAGCAGTTCTTC.